This TCR beta chain comes out of a study of CD8 T cells in ankylosing spondylitis. Study results and caveats: The clones that were linked to disease were reported to be significantly enriched in matched synovial fluid samples from ankylosing spondylitis patients. Previously reported in reactive arthritis synovial fluid and blood were some of the motif variants. Within ankylosing spondylitis blood, a TCR beta motif made up of roughly eight highly homologous variants appeared to be characteristic.

Each CDR3 protein gets one entry after TCRdb re-called the 5' RACE reads with MiXCR. The sample lists around 890,000 distinct CDR3 sequences; 12% were seen once. Germline V gene sequence: CDR1 MNHEY, CDR2 SVGEGT. The CDR3 is 16 residues long. After removal of 4 bases from V and 3 bases from J, the junction contained 11 bases not matched to a gene. This clonotype was detected only a few times. The antigen is unknown. Sequenced material: blood, either unsorted or a sorted T cell fraction (not recorded which). The sequence came from a male donor with ankylosing spondylitis. The V gene is TRBV6-2 or TRBV6-3, the J gene TRBJ2-7, with TRBD2 matching 8 bases. The CDR3 here is CASSFLKAGTSYEQYF. Written as DNA, the CDR3 is TGTGCCAGCAGTTTTTTAAAAGCCGGGACTAGCTACGAGCAGTACTTC.